This T cell receptor (beta chain) was recorded in a study of T cell responses to AZD1222 COVID-19 vaccine. Notes on the study in general: The donor cohort was predominantly white British with a female majority, and clonal diversity may have been underestimated. Baseline seropositivity characterized only six AZD1222 recipients. Elevations in Spike-specific TCR breadth and depth followed administration of two AZD1222 doses. Only after the peak T cell response were repertoires sampled.

Germline V gene sequence: CDR1 MGHDK, CDR2 SYGVNS. Germline trimming cut 3 bases from V and 3 bases from J; bases unmatched to any gene: 16. This CDR3 has 18 amino acids. With respect to this clone: What it binds is not known.

Measured with immunoSEQ multiplex PCR; TCRdb has only the in-frame clones, and not every one. The sample has about 56,000 clones; about 87% are singletons. This sample comprised peripheral blood, obtained on day 0 of AZD1222 vaccination. This TCR came from an adult in good health. The chain carries TRBV25-1 and TRBJ2-5; 7 bases align to TRBD2. The CDR3 DNA reads TGTGCCAGCAGTGACCAGACGACTAGCCCCAGAGGAAAAGAGACCCAGTACTTC. The encoded protein is CASSDQTTSPRGKETQYF.